This T cell receptor (beta chain) was observed in a study of STAT3 mutations in large granular lymphocyte leukemia. General study findings and limits: In some patients, a small highly pathogenic clone possibly went undetected. Every T-cell large granular lymphocyte leukemia patient had at least one immunodominant TCR beta clonotype.

V gave up 7 bases and J gave up 4 bases, with 10 bases separating them. The CDR3 length is 11 residues. Per germline, CDR1 GTSNPN and CDR2 SVGIG (reference sequence). TCRbeta libraries averaged around 37,000 productive templates per sample. The data were produced by immunoSEQ multiplex PCR, yet TCRdb's version contains in-frame clones alone and is incomplete. The data contain some 9,100 clones, 92% of them singletons. With respect to this clone: Its target is not known.

Sequenced sample: peripheral blood mononuclear cells. This sequence originates from a man aged 55-75 years with T-cell large granular lymphocyte leukemia. Some clones in this sample may be carry-over from other donors' samples. The chain employs TRBV30 and TRBJ1-1; D is undetermined. The CDR3: CASGRSTEAFF. The DNA for the CDR3 is TGTGCCTCCGGACGGTCCACTGAAGCTTTCTTT.